The 17 T cell receptor beta chains given below trace back to one sample, sequenced in a study of Ad26.COV2.S vaccination and SARS-CoV-2 variants. Treatment specified: some 20 received Ad26.COV2.S at low or high dose, single or two shots; 5 received placebo; per-sample allocation not given. Sampling occurred on day 63 after the first vaccine or placebo injection. Some clones are missing from TCRdb's copy, which holds only in-frame ones; the method was immunoSEQ multiplex PCR. Seen here are 380,000 or so clones, roughly nine tenths observed once, and the top ten hold 6.4%. Sequenced material: peripheral blood, taken in a trial of Ad26.COV2.S vaccine versus placebo. The receptors shown here come from a person aged 18-65 years who received the Ad26.COV2.S COVID-19 vaccine or a placebo.

This clone was seen at least ten times. This chain uses TRBV28 with TRBJ2-7; D not resolved. This CDR3 is built from 12 residues. The V and J ends lost 2 bases and 7 bases respectively, with 9 bases between them. Germline loops: CDR1 MDHEN, CDR2 SYDVKM. In DNA, the CDR3 is TGTGCCAGCAGTTTACCCGGAACGGAGCAGTACTTC. Translated, it gives CASSLPGTEQYF.

This clone is a singleton in its sample. The chain employs TRBV7-9 and TRBJ2-1; D is undetermined. CDR1 and CDR2 (germline): SEHNR, FQNEAQ (reference sequence). V lost 1 base to trimming and J lost 6 bases, with 16 bases between them. CDR3 length equals 16 residues. The DNA of the CDR3 is TGTGCCAGCAGCTTAGATGGCCCCCCCATTTCCAATGAGCAGTTCTTC. As protein: CASSLDGPPISNEQFF.

This chain connects TRBV9 to TRBJ2-4; TRBD1 agrees at 8 bases. This CDR3 has 15 residues. Germline lookup yields CDR1 SGDLS and CDR2 YYNGEE. V lost 2 bases, J lost 8 bases, and 9 bases stayed unmatched. The CDR3 sequence is CASSVSQGGRDIQYF. CDR3 nucleotide sequence: TGTGCCAGCAGCGTCTCACAGGGGGGAAGGGACATTCAGTACTTC.

The J gene is TRBJ2-3, the V gene TRBV6-4, with a tentative D call TRBD1 (6 bases). V was pared by 2 bases and J by 1 base, with 10 bases between. Per germline, CDR1 MRHNA and CDR2 SNTAGT. The CDR3 length is 15 residues. The CDR3 bases are TGTGCCAGCAGTGACGTTGAGGGGGGCACAGATACGCAGTATTTT. It yields the protein CASSDVEGGTDTQYF.

In nucleotides, the CDR3 is TGTGCCAGCAGTTTTCAGGGGGCGCGGATAGGTTATAATTCACCCCTCCACTTT. Protein: CASSFQGARIGYNSPLHF. J is TRBJ1-6 and V is TRBV27, with 8 bases matching TRBD1. The germline CDR1 and CDR2 sequences are MNHEY and SMNVEV (reference sequence). The CDR3 is 18 amino acids. V was clipped by 3 bases and J by 4 bases; unmatched bases: 11.

The V and J genes are TRBV3-1 (or the pseudogene TRBV3-2) and TRBJ2-2, with 15 bases that match TRBD2. This CDR3 spans 15 amino acids. Unmatched junction bases numbered 3, after V lost 4 bases and J lost 9 bases. Germline V gives CDR1 LGHDT, CDR2 YNNKEL (reference sequence). CDR3 sequence (DNA): TGTGCCAGCAGCCTCGGGACTAGCGGGGGGAGGGAGCTGTTTTTT. Encoded protein: CASSLGTSGGRELFF.

The chain joins TRBV7-2 to TRBJ2-2; TRBD2 matches at 8 bases. Losses at the gene ends were 5 bases for V and 8 bases for J; bases not matched to a gene: 7. CDR3 size: 14 residues. CDR1 SGHTA and CDR2 FQGNSA come from the germline V gene. CDR3 loop: CASSQGTSRGELFF. The CDR3 nucleotides read TGTGCCAGCAGCCAAGGGACTAGTAGAGGGGAGCTGTTTTTT.

This chain links TRBV7-3 with TRBJ2-3; D unresolved. The germline V gene has CDR1 SGHTA and CDR2 FQGTGA. This CDR3 region has 13 residues. The V end was cut by 3 bases, the J end by 3 bases, with 7 bases between. The CDR3 DNA reads TGTGCCAGCAGCTTTTCTATTACAGATACGCAGTATTTT. Encoded protein: CASSFSITDTQYF.

The V gene is TRBV19, the J gene TRBJ2-3; the D gene is possibly TRBD1 (6 bases). V was cut by 5 bases and J by 0 bases, with 15 bases left in between. In germline, CDR1 is LNHDA, CDR2 SQIVND (reference sequence). This CDR3 contains 16 residues. In DNA form, the CDR3 reads TGTGCCAGTAGTGCACAGGGTCTCCTCAGCACAGATACGCAGTATTTT. Its protein is CASSAQGLLSTDTQYF. The full variable domain, in which reference TRBV19 and TRBJ2-3 provide the parts outside the CDR3, is DGGITQSPKYLFRKEGQNVTLSCEQNLNHDAMYWYRQDPGQGLRLIYYSQIVNDFQKGDIAEGYSVSREKKESFPLTVTSAQKNPTAFYLCASSAQGLLSTDTQYFGPGTRLTVL.

The V call is TRBV6-6, the J call TRBJ2-4, with D possibly matching TRBD2 (5 bases). This CDR3 contains 17 residues. Germline lookup yields CDR1 MNHNY and CDR2 SVGAGI (reference sequence). V dropped 5 bases and J dropped 0 bases, with 17 bases sitting between them. CDR3 region: CASSPWAPGIAKNIQYF. CDR3 sequence (DNA): TGTGCCAGCAGTCCATGGGCCCCGGGGATAGCCAAAAACATTCAGTACTTC.

This sequence joins TRBV27 and TRBJ1-2; D call uncertain. The germline gives CDR1 MNHEY, CDR2 SMNVEV (reference sequence). The CDR3 covers 13 residues. V lost 2 bases to trimming and J lost 3 bases, with 7 bases between them. The chain's CDR3 is CASSLGQDYGYTF. CDR3 bases: TGTGCCAGCAGTTTAGGGCAGGACTATGGCTACACCTTC.

The chain is built from TRBV9 and TRBJ1-1; 11 nucleotides agree with TRBD1. The ends lost 4 bases at V and 12 bases at J; junction bases unmatched: 5. The CDR3 length is 12 residues. The germline V gene encodes CDR1 SGDLS and CDR2 YYNGEE. CDR3 loop: CASSPGQGVPFF. The CDR3 nucleotides are TGTGCCAGCAGCCCGGGACAGGGGGTACCTTTCTTT. Full variable domain (outside the CDR3, taken from reference TRBV9 and TRBJ1-1): DSGVTQTPKHLITATGQRVTLRCSPRSGDLSVYWYQQSLDQGLQFLIQYYNGEERAKGNILERFSAQQFPDLHSELNLSSLELGDSALYFCASSPGQGVPFFGQGTRLTVV.

The rearrangement joins TRBV19 to TRBJ2-1; 7 positions match TRBD2. This CDR3 has 14 amino acids. V trimming: 7 bases; J trimming: 6 bases; junction bases outside the gene matches: 9. Per germline, CDR1 LNHDA and CDR2 SQIVND (reference sequence). The CDR3 sequence is CASTLRRESNEQFF. The CDR3 nucleotides read TGTGCCAGTACTCTTCGGCGGGAGAGCAATGAGCAGTTCTTC.

This sequence joins TRBV29-1 and TRBJ2-4, with D unresolved. The CDR3 runs 15 residues. Germline V gene sequence: CDR1 SQVTM, CDR2 ANQGSEA. Trimming removed 0 bases at V and 1 base at J, with 10 bases between. The CDR3 region has the DNA TGCAGCGTTGAAGAGTTGGGCGAGGCCAAAAACATTCAGTACTTC. Protein sequence: CSVEELGEAKNIQYF.

The chain combines TRBV4-3 with TRBJ1-1; D perhaps matches TRBD1 (6 bases). Trimming took off 6 bases at V and 0 bases at J, with 8 bases between the two ends. In germline, CDR1 is LGHNA, CDR2 YSLEER. The CDR3 totals 13 residues. DNA of the CDR3: TGCGCCAGCAGTTACAGGGTGAACACTGAAGCTTTCTTT. Translation gives CASSYRVNTEAFF.

A single count supports this clone. The genes are TRBV7-2 and TRBJ1-5; tentative D call: TRBD1 (5 bases). Trimming cost V 5 bases and J 7 bases, with 12 bases left between them. The CDR3 length is 13 residues. CDR1 is SGHTA and CDR2 is FQGNSA in the germline V gene. The CDR3 is CASSRGGQQPQHF. In DNA, the CDR3 is TGTGCCAGCAGCCGGGGGGGTCAACAGCCCCAGCATTTT.

The chain recombines TRBV28 with TRBJ1-4; TRBD1 aligns across 10 bases. CDR1 is MDHEN, CDR2 SYDVKM, per germline. This CDR3 has 15 amino acids. The V segment lost 6 bases and the J segment 4 bases; nucleotides outside the gene matches: 5. CDR3 nucleotides: TGTGCCAGCAGCCTGGGGACAGGGGTTAATGAAAAACTGTTTTTT. Protein sequence: CASSLGTGVNEKLFF.